Shown below are 16 T cell receptor beta chains from a single sample sequenced in a study of T cell responses to AZD1222 COVID-19 vaccine. Some clones are missing from TCRdb's copy, which holds only in-frame ones; the method was immunoSEQ multiplex PCR. The table has about 200,000 clones, about nine tenths seen once; the top ten hold around 3%. The sample in question was peripheral blood, obtained 28 days after the second AZD1222 dose. These TCRs come from an adult who received the AZD1222 COVID-19 vaccine.

The V call is TRBV27, the J call TRBJ1-1, with a possible D match to TRBD1 (5 bases). Between the trimmed V and J ends, which lost 3 bases and 5 bases, there was a span of 13 bases. CDR1 and CDR2 from the germline V gene are MNHEY and SMNVEV (reference sequence). The CDR3 runs 14 residues. The CDR3 region has the DNA TGTGCCAGCAGTTTGCAGTTGGGGGGTACTGAAGCTTTCTTT. Translating it yields CASSLQLGGTEAFF.

This sequence joins TRBV3-1 (or the pseudogene TRBV3-2) and TRBJ1-6, with TRBD1 matching 7 bases. J gave up 7 bases and V 3 bases, and 9 bases lay outside the gene matches. The CDR3 runs to 16 residues. Germline lookup yields CDR1 LGHDT and CDR2 YNNKEL (reference sequence). This chain's CDR3 is CASSQPPGQTNSPLHF. The CDR3 nucleotides are TGTGCCAGCAGCCAGCCCCCGGGACAGACGAATTCACCCCTCCACTTT.

J is TRBJ1-5 and V is TRBV19, with a weak D call TRBD1 (6 bases). CDR3 size: 16 residues. Trimming left V 3 bases short and J 9 bases short, with 21 bases between. From germline, CDR1 is LNHDA and CDR2 SQIVND (reference sequence). The CDR3: CASSITLGADSAPQHF. The CDR3 coding sequence is TGTGCCAGTAGTATCACACTGGGGGCGGACTCGGCGCCCCAGCATTTT.

The rearrangement uses TRBV7-9 and TRBJ1-2; weak D call: TRBD1 (6 bases). The CDR3 is 12 amino acids. Germline lookup yields CDR1 SEHNR and CDR2 FQNEAQ (reference sequence). V dropped 6 bases and J dropped 1 base, with 6 bases sitting between them. The chain's CDR3 is CASRDSNYGYTF. The CDR3 coding sequence is TGTGCCAGCAGGGACAGTAACTATGGCTACACCTTC. The full variable domain, rest sourced from reference TRBV7-9 and TRBJ1-2, is DTGVSQNPRHKITKRGQNVTFRCDPISEHNRLYWYRQTLGQGPEFLTYFQNEAQLEKSRLLSDRFSAERPKGSFSTLEIQRTEQGDSAMYLCASRDSNYGYTFGSGTRLTVV.

The rearrangement joins TRBV3-1 (or the pseudogene TRBV3-2) to TRBJ2-7, with D unclear. In germline, CDR1 is LGHDT, CDR2 YNNKEL (reference sequence). V was cut by 1 base and J by 3 bases, with 10 bases left in between. The CDR3 contains 14 residues. The CDR3 here is CASSQGGWGYEQYF. The CDR3, as DNA: TGTGCCAGCAGCCAAGGTGGGTGGGGCTACGAGCAGTACTTC.

The chain carries TRBV27 and TRBJ2-7, with TRBD2 matching over 10 bases. CDR3 length: 14 residues. J lost 2 bases, V lost 2 bases, and 0 bases had no gene match. Germline lookup yields CDR1 MNHEY and CDR2 SMNVEV (reference sequence). The CDR3 here is CASSLLAGAYEQYF. The CDR3 DNA is TGTGCCAGCAGTTTACTAGCGGGAGCCTACGAGCAGTACTTC.

The gene calls are TRBV7-3 and TRBJ2-3; D call uncertain. Germline CDR1 SGHTA, CDR2 FQGTGA. The CDR3 has 13 amino acids. V was shortened by 8 bases and J by 2 bases, with 11 bases between the two germline ends. The DNA of the CDR3 is TGTGCCAGCTCGGGCGGAGTCACAGATACGCAGTATTTT. The encoded protein is CASSGGVTDTQYF.

V usage is TRBV6-6 and J usage is TRBJ2-1; D gene uncertain. CDR3 length: 15 residues. V shed 0 bases and J shed 4 bases, with 10 bases lying between them. CDR1 is MNHNY, CDR2 SVGAGI, per germline (reference sequence). The CDR3 is CASSYSRREYNEQFF. The CDR3, as DNA: TGTGCCAGCAGTTACTCGAGGAGAGAGTACAATGAGCAGTTCTTC.

The rearrangement links TRBV7-2 to TRBJ2-7; no definite D call. Trimming left V 5 bases short and J 1 base short, with 15 bases between. The CDR3 loop spans 15 amino acids. Germline CDR1 is SGHTA and CDR2 is FQGNSA. CDR3 region: CASSQFPGKSYEQYF. The CDR3 DNA reads as TGTGCCAGCAGCCAATTTCCTGGGAAATCCTACGAGCAGTACTTC.

This chain connects TRBV19 to TRBJ2-7; 9 nucleotides align to TRBD1. Per the germline V gene, CDR1 is LNHDA and CDR2 is SQIVND (reference sequence). V dropped 5 bases and J dropped 6; count of bases not matched to a gene: 2. The CDR3 runs to 12 residues. The CDR3 reads CASSGDRAEQYF. CDR3 coding DNA: TGTGCCAGTAGTGGGGACAGGGCCGAGCAGTACTTC.

This clone was seen a few times. The chain recombines TRBV7-9 with TRBJ1-1; tentatively, D is TRBD1 (5 bases). CDR1 and CDR2 from the germline V gene are SEHNR and FQNEAQ (reference sequence). The V end was cut by 5 bases, the J end by 5 bases, with 12 bases between. The CDR3 sequence is 13 residues long. The CDR3 loop is CASSPEGYTEAFF. DNA of the CDR3: TGTGCCAGCAGCCCAGAGGGGTATACTGAAGCTTTCTTT.

This sequence joins TRBV28 and TRBJ1-2; D not certain. The germline gives CDR1 MDHEN, CDR2 SYDVKM. There are 12 residues in the CDR3. V lost 5 bases and J 7 bases, leaving 11 bases between the germline ends. The CDR3 DNA reads as TGTGCCAGCAGTCCGGGTCGGAGTGGCTACACCTTC. This codes for CASSPGRSGYTF.

The rearrangement joins TRBV11-3 to TRBJ2-1; tentative D call: TRBD1 (6 bases). The CDR3 length is 18 residues. Germline assignment: CDR1 SGHNT and CDR2 YENEEA. Trimming stripped 1 base from V and 0 bases from J, with 16 bases between. The CDR3 nucleotides read TGTGCCAGCAGCTTAGTCCCACCCAGGGGAAGCTCCTACAATGAGCAGTTCTTC. This codes for CASSLVPPRGSSYNEQFF.

V gene TRBV30 combines with J gene TRBJ1-1; D is perhaps TRBD1 (5 bases). V was clipped by 5 bases and J by 5 bases, with 21 bases between them. The CDR3 is made up of 15 amino acids. From germline, CDR1 is GTSNPN and CDR2 SVGIG (reference sequence). The CDR3 sequence: CAWEGRGKGRTEAFF. The CDR3 region has the DNA TGTGCCTGGGAGGGGAGGGGTAAAGGGCGGACTGAAGCTTTCTTT.

The chain combines TRBV7-3 with TRBJ2-1; D gene ambiguous. CDR1 is SGHTA, CDR2 FQGTGA, per germline. V lost 5 bases and J 0 bases, leaving 11 bases between the germline ends. This CDR3 is built from 15 residues. CDR3 sequence: CASSPGESSYNEQFF. The DNA of the CDR3 is TGTGCCAGCAGCCCCGGCGAGAGCTCCTACAATGAGCAGTTCTTC. The complete variable domain, with remaining parts taken from reference TRBV7-3 and TRBJ2-1, reads GAGVSQTPSNKVTEKGKYVELRCDPISGHTALYWYRQSLGQGPEFLIYFQGTGAADDSGLPNDRFFAVRPEGSVSTLKIQRTERGDSAVYLCASSPGESSYNEQFFGPGTRLTVL.

The rearrangement uses TRBV20-1 and TRBJ2-1, with D unresolved. Per the germline V gene, CDR1 is DFQATT and CDR2 is SNEGSKA (reference sequence). CDR3 length: 11 amino acids. Trimming shortened V by 4 bases and J by 7 bases, and 8 bases separated the two germline ends. This chain's CDR3 is CSATIANEQFF. The CDR3 DNA follows: TGCAGTGCTACCATAGCAAATGAGCAGTTCTTC.